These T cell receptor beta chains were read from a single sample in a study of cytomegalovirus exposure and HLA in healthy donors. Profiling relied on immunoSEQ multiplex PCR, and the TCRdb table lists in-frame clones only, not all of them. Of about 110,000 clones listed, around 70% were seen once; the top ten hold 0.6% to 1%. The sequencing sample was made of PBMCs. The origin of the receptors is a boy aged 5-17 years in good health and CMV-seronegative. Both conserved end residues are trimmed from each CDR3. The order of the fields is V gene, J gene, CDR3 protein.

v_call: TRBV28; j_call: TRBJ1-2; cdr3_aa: ASSWGGGYGYT
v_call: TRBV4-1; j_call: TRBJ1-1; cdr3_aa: ASSQALNGRAF
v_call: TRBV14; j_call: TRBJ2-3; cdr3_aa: ASSLPGLAGTTDTQY
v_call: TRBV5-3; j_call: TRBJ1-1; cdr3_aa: ARSFGRRRIEYTEAF
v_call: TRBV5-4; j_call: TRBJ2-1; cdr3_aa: ASSFGGRSSYNEQF
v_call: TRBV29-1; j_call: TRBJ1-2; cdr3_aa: SVEGGGTGYT
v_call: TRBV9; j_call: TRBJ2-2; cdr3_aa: ASSVVAGELF
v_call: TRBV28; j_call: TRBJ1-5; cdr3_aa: ASVGGTGRGSNQPQH
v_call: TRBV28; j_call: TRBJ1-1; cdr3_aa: ASRLPQGVEAF
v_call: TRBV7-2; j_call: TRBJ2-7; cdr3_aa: ASSLGGTGGGLKQY
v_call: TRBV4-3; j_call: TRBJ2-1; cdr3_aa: ASSTQLAGAYNEQF
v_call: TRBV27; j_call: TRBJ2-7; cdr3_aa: ASSSVGDRVRSYEQY
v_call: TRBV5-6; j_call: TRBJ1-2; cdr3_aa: ASSPGTGGAWGYT
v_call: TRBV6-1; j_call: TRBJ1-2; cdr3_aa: ASSEVTDGYT
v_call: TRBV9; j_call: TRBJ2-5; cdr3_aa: ASGRSPGSPGETQY
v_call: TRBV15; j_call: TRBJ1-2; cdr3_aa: ATSPAQGGYGYT
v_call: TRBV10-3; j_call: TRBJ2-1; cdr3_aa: AISESRNEQF